The table lists the clone carrying this T cell receptor beta chain with many counts. TCRdb fed the reads into MiXCR, producing one record per CDR3 protein. Here the sample spans about 180,000 distinct CDR3 sequences, 13% to 15% being singletons. The germline V gene has CDR1 SGHTA and CDR2 FQGNSA. Trimming cost V 5 bases and J 2 bases; bases outside gene matches: 10. CDR3 length: 16 amino acids. The data belong to a study of T cell repertoires in cytomegalovirus infection. The receptor was derived from a human donor in good health (CMV status not recorded). Some clones in this sample may be carry-over from other donors' samples. This rearrangement joins TRBV7-2 to TRBJ2-7; 9 nucleotides match TRBD2. The sample consisted of PBMCs. The CDR3 here is CASSESPGLAAYEQYF. The CDR3 DNA is TGTGCCAGCAGCGAGTCACCGGGACTAGCAGCCTACGAGCAGTACTTC.